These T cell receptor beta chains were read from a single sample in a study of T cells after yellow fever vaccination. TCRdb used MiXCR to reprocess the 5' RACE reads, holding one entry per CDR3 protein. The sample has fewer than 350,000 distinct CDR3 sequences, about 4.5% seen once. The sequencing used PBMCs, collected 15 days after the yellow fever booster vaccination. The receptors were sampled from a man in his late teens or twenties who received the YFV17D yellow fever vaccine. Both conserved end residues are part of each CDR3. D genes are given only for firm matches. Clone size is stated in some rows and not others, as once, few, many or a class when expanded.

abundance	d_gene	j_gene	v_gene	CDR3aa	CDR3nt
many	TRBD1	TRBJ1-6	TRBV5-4	CASSLTGALLSPLHF	TGTGCCAGCAGCCTGACAGGGGCTCTTCTGTCACCCCTCCACTTT
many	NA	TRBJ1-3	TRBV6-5	CASRPGQTFSGNTIYF	TGTGCCAGCAGACCCGGACAGACATTCTCTGGAAACACCATATATTTT
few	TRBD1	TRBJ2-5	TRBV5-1	CASSLGTGWQETQYF	TGCGCCAGCAGCTTGGGGACAGGGTGGCAAGAGACCCAGTACTTC
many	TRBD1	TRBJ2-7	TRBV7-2	CASSLVWAGGLWEQYF	TGTGCCAGCAGCTTAGTCTGGGCAGGGGGCCTGTGGGAGCAGTACTTC
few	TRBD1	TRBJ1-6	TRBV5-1	CASSFGTGGDLNNSPLHF	TGCGCCAGCAGCTTCGGGACAGGGGGTGACCTTAACAATTCACCCCTCCACTTT
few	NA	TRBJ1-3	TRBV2	CASRGSAGNTIYF	TGTGCCAGCAGGGGTTCGGCTGGAAACACCATATATTTT
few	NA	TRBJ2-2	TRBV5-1	CASSLGPRVITGELFF	TGCGCCAGCAGCTTGGGGCCCAGGGTAATCACCGGGGAGCTGTTTTTT
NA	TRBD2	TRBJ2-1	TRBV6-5	CASSYSAPAGAPNEQFF	TGTGCCAGCAGTTACTCAGCGCCAGCGGGGGCCCCCAATGAGCAGTTCTTC
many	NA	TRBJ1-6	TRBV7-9	CASSSEGTWDPLHF	TGTGCCAGCAGCTCCGAGGGGACGTGGGATCCCCTCCACTTT
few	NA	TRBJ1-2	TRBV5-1	CASSLDGQSGYTF	TGCGCCAGCAGCTTGGACGGACAGAGTGGCTACACCTTC
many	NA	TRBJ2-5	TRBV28	CASTQGGETQYF	TGTGCCAGCACTCAGGGGGGAGAGACCCAGTACTTC
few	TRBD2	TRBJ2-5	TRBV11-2	CASSLARRSGGVWGETQYF	TGTGCCAGCAGCTTAGCCCGGAGGAGCGGGGGAGTGTGGGGAGAGACCCAGTACTTC
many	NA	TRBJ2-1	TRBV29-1	CSGDSYNEQFF	TGCAGCGGGGACTCCTACAATGAGCAGTTCTTC
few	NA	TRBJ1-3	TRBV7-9	CASTAVGSGNTIYF	TGTGCCAGCACCGCAGTCGGGTCTGGAAACACCATATATTTT
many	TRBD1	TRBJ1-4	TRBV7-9	CASSGTDTNEKLFF	TGTGCCAGCAGCGGGACAGATACTAATGAAAAACTGTTTTTT
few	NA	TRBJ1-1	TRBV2	CASSDTNTEAFF	TGTGCCAGCAGTGACACGAACACTGAAGCTTTCTTT
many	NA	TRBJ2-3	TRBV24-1	CATSDFQRLVGDTQYF	TGTGCCACCAGTGATTTCCAACGACTTGTGGGAGATACGCAGTATTTT
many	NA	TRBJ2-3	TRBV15	CAPFAGQPRCLGNIADTQYF	TGTGCCCCATTTGCAGGGCAACCGCGGTGTCTGGGGAATATCGCAGATACGCAGTATTTT
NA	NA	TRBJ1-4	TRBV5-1	CASRDGNEKLFF	TGCGCCAGCCGGGACGGAAATGAAAAACTGTTTTTT
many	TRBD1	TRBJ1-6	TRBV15	CATSTRTGAGGSPLHF	TGTGCCACCAGCACCCGGACAGGCGCGGGAGGTTCACCCCTCCACTTT
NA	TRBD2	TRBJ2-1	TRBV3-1	CASSPSLFGGENEQFF	TGTGCCAGCAGCCCTTCCCTCTTCGGGGGGGAAAATGAGCAGTTCTTC
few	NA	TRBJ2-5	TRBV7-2	CASSDRTRVQETQYF	TGTGCCAGCAGCGACAGGACTAGAGTTCAAGAGACCCAGTACTTC
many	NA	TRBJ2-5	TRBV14	CASSQDGRGEETQYF	TGTGCCAGCAGCCAAGATGGCAGGGGAGAAGAGACCCAGTACTTC
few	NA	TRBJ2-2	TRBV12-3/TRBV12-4	CASSLDGGHTGELFF	TGTGCCAGCAGTTTAGACGGGGGCCACACCGGGGAGCTGTTTTTT
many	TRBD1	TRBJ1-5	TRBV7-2	CASSLPQGAYEPQHF	TGTGCCAGCAGCTTACCCCAGGGGGCTTACGAGCCCCAGCATTTT
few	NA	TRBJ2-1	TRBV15	CATRREGSYNEQFF	TGTGCCACTAGGAGAGAGGGGTCCTACAATGAGCAGTTCTTC
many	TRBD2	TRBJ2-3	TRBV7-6	CASTRRLAGKPSTDTQYF	TGTGCCAGCACCCGGCGACTAGCGGGGAAACCTAGCACAGATACGCAGTATTTT
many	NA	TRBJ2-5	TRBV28	CASGLGGETQYF	TGTGCCAGCGGTCTTGGGGGGGAGACCCAGTACTTC
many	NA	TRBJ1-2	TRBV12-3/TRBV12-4	CASSNNYGYTF	TGTGCCAGCAGTAATAACTATGGCTACACCTTC
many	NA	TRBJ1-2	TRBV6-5	CASSYLPGNYGYTF	TGTGCCAGCAGTTACCTCCCAGGGAACTATGGCTACACCTTC
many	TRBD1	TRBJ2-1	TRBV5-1	CASSLGQAYNEQFF	TGCGCCAGCAGCTTAGGACAGGCCTACAATGAGCAGTTCTTC
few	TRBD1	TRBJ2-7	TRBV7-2	CASSLVAGQGALSYEQYF	TGTGCCAGCAGCTTAGTGGCGGGACAGGGGGCCTTGTCCTACGAGCAGTACTTC
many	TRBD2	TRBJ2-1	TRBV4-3	CASSPGGPEPHEQFF	TGCGCCAGCAGCCCGGGGGGACCCGAGCCCCATGAGCAGTTCTTC
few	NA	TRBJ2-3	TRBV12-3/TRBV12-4	CASSPAPFSTDTQYF	TGTGCCAGCAGCCCGGCCCCCTTTAGCACAGATACGCAGTATTTT
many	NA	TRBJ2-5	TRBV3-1	CASSQDIMIETQYF	TGTGCCAGCAGCCAAGATATCATGATCGAGACCCAGTACTTC
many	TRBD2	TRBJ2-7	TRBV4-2	CASSQDLGGVYEQYF	TGTGCCAGCAGCCAAGATCTGGGGGGGGTTTACGAGCAGTACTTC
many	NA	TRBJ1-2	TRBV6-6	CASSSYTPGNGYTF	TGTGCCAGCAGTTCCTACACCCCTGGGAATGGCTACACCTTC
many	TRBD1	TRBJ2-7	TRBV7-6	CASSLLQGAGEQYF	TGTGCCAGCAGCTTACTGCAGGGGGCCGGCGAGCAGTACTTC
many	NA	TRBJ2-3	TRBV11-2	CASSLHAGSGQYF	TGTGCCAGCAGCCTCCACGCAGGGAGTGGGCAGTATTTT
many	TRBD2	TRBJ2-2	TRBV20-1	CSATLTSGGITGELFF	TGCAGTGCTACGCTGACTAGCGGGGGAATCACCGGGGAGCTGTTTTTT